This T cell receptor (beta chain) was retrieved from a study of blood T cells in healthy people across ages. A minimum of 7 million PBMCs was isolated per sample. A second PCR, run for 7 to 11 cycles, used a sample-barcoded 5' primer plus a J-beta primer mix. TCRdb independently ran MiXCR on the 5' RACE reads; one entry per CDR3 protein. The data show 1.5 million to 2 million distinct CDR3 sequences, with around half seen just once and approximately 2.1% held by the top ten. Trimming removed 6 bases at V and 4 bases at J, with 6 bases between. This CDR3 has 11 residues. Germline CDR1 SNHLY, CDR2 FYNNEI.

Material: blood. This chain uses TRBV2 with TRBJ1-1; D is undetermined. This sequence was found in a woman aged 40 to 50 in good health. The CDR3 here is CASRNPTEAFF. Here the CDR3 DNA reads TGTGCCAGCAGGAACCCCACTGAAGCTTTCTTT.